This T cell receptor beta chain was identified during a study of blood T cell repertoires in COVID-19. The wider study: There were acute and convalescent COVID-19 samples, and they came from the United States, Italy and Spain. PBMCs, B-cell-depleted T cells, or T cells were the source of the cDNA or gDNA that made up the material.

In the original workflow: Scientists estimated how many nucleated cells there were by amplifying reference gene primers. Sequencing was performed with immunoSEQ multiplex PCR; in TCRdb, only in-frame clones are kept and a portion is missing. V, J and clone size reflect that table, while D and trimming were determined from the DNA. The sample holds fewer than 200,000 clones, 87% seen once. The germline gives CDR1 SGHRS, CDR2 YFSETQ. The length of the CDR3 is 15 residues. Trimming at V came to 4 bases and at J to 3 bases, leaving 9 bases not matched to a gene. This clonotype was obtained from a woman between 70 and 85 years old with COVID-19, enrolled during active disease. This sequence joins TRBV5-1 and TRBJ2-5, with 7 positions matching TRBD1. The sequenced material came from peripheral blood. CDR3 amino acids: CASSVVLQGKETQYF. Here the CDR3 DNA reads TGCGCCAGCAGCGTCGTCCTACAGGGGAAAGAGACCCAGTACTTC.